This entry lists 27 T cell receptor beta chains sequenced from one sample in a study of cytomegalovirus exposure and HLA in healthy donors. The PCR was carried out with 60 Vbeta primers and 13 Jbeta primers. Some clones are missing from TCRdb's copy, which holds only in-frame ones; the method was immunoSEQ multiplex PCR. The sample shows about 200,000 clones, approximately 80% of them seen only once. The specimen sequenced was PBMCs. All receptors derive from a woman in her 30s in good health and CMV-seronegative.

The chain employs TRBV5-4 and TRBJ1-3; the D gene is possibly TRBD1 (6 bases). Germline assignment: CDR1 SGHNT and CDR2 YYREEE (reference sequence). Trimming removed 5 bases from V and 0 bases from J, with 15 bases in between. CDR3 size: 16 residues. Here the CDR3 DNA reads TGTGCCAGCAGTCCGGGACAAGGCCACTCTGGAAACACCATATATTTT. It codes for CASSPGQGHSGNTIYF.

The CDR3 DNA reads as TGTGCCAGCAGCGTAGATGGGAATTGGAGGGACGAGACCCAGTACTTC. Its protein is CASSVDGNWRDETQYF. The chain joins TRBV9 to TRBJ2-5; a possible D gene is TRBD2 (6 bases). CDR1 is SGDLS, CDR2 YYNGEE, per germline. V dropped 0 bases and J dropped 5 bases, with 17 bases sitting between them. The CDR3 has 16 residues.

To note about this clone: One end of the junction does not line up with germline, which may come from a read error. The sample has other DNA sequences that encode this CDR3 too. The CDR3 bases are TGCGCCAGCTCCACTCCTCTGGGGGGTGATGGCTACACCTTC. It translates to CASSTPLGGDGYTF. The V gene is TRBV2, the J gene TRBJ1-2; D possibly corresponds to TRBD1 (5 bases). The germline V gene encodes CDR1 SNHLY and CDR2 FYNNEI. This CDR3 contains 14 residues.

This rearrangement joins TRBV18 to TRBJ2-3; 7 positions match TRBD1. Germline CDR1 KGHSH, CDR2 LQKENI. Germline trimming cut 0 bases from V and 5 bases from J; bases unmatched to any gene: 8. The CDR3 length is 16 residues. The DNA for the CDR3 is TGTGCCAGCTCACCACCGTGGGACAGCACACAAGATACGCAGTATTTT. Amino acids: CASSPPWDSTQDTQYF.

The chain links TRBV27 to TRBJ1-1; TRBD1 is a possible D gene (6 bases). The CDR3 spans 20 residues. Trimming pared 4 bases from V and 5 bases from J, leaving 32 bases between. Per germline, CDR1 MNHEY and CDR2 SMNVEV (reference sequence). DNA of the CDR3: TGTGCCAGCAGTTATATGCGGGGGCCGGTCGGGGATTGGGTCAATACTGAAGCTTTCTTT. This sequence encodes CASSYMRGPVGDWVNTEAFF.

This clone is a singleton in its sample. V usage is TRBV11-2 and J usage is TRBJ2-1, with unresolved D. V was clipped by 5 bases and J by 8 bases, with 10 bases between them. This CDR3 spans 12 amino acids. Germline values: CDR1 SGHAT, CDR2 FQNNGV. The CDR3 region is CASSPHLDEQFF. The CDR3 nucleotides read TGTGCCAGCAGCCCCCACTTGGATGAGCAGTTCTTC.

A single count supports this clone. This chain links TRBV2 with TRBJ2-7; a weak D match, TRBD2 (7 bases). Per the germline V gene, CDR1 is SNHLY and CDR2 is FYNNEI. The CDR3 extends over 16 amino acids. V was shortened by 7 bases and J by 6 bases, with 25 bases between the two germline ends. The CDR3: CASKKKWGGPDPEQYF. Written as DNA, the CDR3 is TGTGCCAGCAAAAAAAAGTGGGGGGGCCCTGATCCCGAGCAGTACTTC.

The genes are TRBV11-2 and TRBJ1-2, with a weak D call TRBD1 (5 bases). Trimming removed 5 bases at V and 7 bases at J, with 23 bases between. Per the germline V gene, CDR1 is SGHAT and CDR2 is FQNNGV. This CDR3 has 16 residues. The CDR3 spells CASSPITGRPQGGYTF. The CDR3 region has the DNA TGTGCCAGCAGCCCCATAACTGGCCGTCCCCAGGGTGGCTACACCTTC.

The chain links TRBV28 to TRBJ1-6; maybe TRBD1 (5 bases). This CDR3 contains 17 residues. CDR1 and CDR2 from the germline V gene are MDHEN and SYDVKM. The V gene lost 6 bases and the J gene lost 9 bases, with 24 bases spanning the gap. The CDR3 reads CASSQMPRVMSSSPLHF. In DNA form, the CDR3 reads TGTGCCAGCAGCCAAATGCCCAGGGTGATGAGTAGTTCACCCCTCCACTTT.

The rearrangement joins TRBV18 to TRBJ1-1; 8 bases map to TRBD1. J was trimmed by 1 base and V by 4 bases; bases with no gene match: 5. There are 15 residues in the CDR3. Germline CDR1 KGHSH, CDR2 LQKENI. The CDR3 DNA reads as TGTGCCAGCTCACTCGGGACAGGCAAGAACACTGAAGCTTTCTTT. As protein: CASSLGTGKNTEAFF.

J is TRBJ1-5 and V is TRBV6-5; tentative D call: TRBD1 (6 bases). Trimming took off 6 bases at V and 4 bases at J, with 10 bases between the two ends. Germline-derived CDR1 and CDR2 are MNHEY and SVGAGI. This CDR3 is 13 amino acids long. The CDR3 region is CASRSTGNQPQHF. The CDR3 DNA is TGTGCCAGCAGGTCAACAGGGAATCAGCCCCAGCATTTT.

V is TRBV5-1 and J is TRBJ2-5; D may be TRBD2 (5 bases). V lost 1 base to trimming and J lost 1 base, with 8 bases between them. The CDR3 has 14 residues. CDR1 is SGHRS, CDR2 YFSETQ, per germline. DNA for the CDR3: TGCGCCAGCAGCTTGCACGGACTCCAAGAGACCCAGTACTTC. It is translated as CASSLHGLQETQYF.

In its sample, this clone was seen a few times. CDR3 sequence reads: CASSLIPGMDTEAFF. For the CDR3, the DNA is TGCGCCAGCAGCTTGATTCCGGGGATGGACACTGAAGCTTTCTTT. The chain couples TRBV5-1 to TRBJ1-1; no definite D call. The length of the CDR3 is 15 residues. V lost 1 base and J 3 bases, leaving 13 bases between the germline ends. Per the germline V gene, CDR1 is SGHRS and CDR2 is YFSETQ.

The chain couples TRBV5-6 to TRBJ2-6; D is possibly TRBD2 (5 bases). Germline lookup yields CDR1 SGHDT and CDR2 YYEEEE. The CDR3 spans 14 residues. V was shortened by 1 base and J by 3 bases, with 5 bases between the two germline ends. The CDR3 is CASSLRDGANVLTF. The CDR3 DNA is TGTGCCAGCAGCTTGCGGGATGGGGCCAACGTCCTGACTTTC.

This chain links TRBV21-1 with TRBJ2-1; the table's D call, TRBD2, has no DNA check behind it. TRBV21-1 has pseudogene status. The CDR3 sequence is 20 residues long. The CDR3: CASSKVGDPSGDPSYNEQFF. The CDR3 DNA reads as TGTGCCAGCAGCAAAGTAGGGGACCCTAGCGGCGATCCCTCCTACAATGAGCAGTTCTTC.

About this clone itself: Different DNA sequences within this sample yield the same CDR3. This rearrangement joins TRBV27 to TRBJ2-7, with D possibly being TRBD1 (6 bases). The CDR3 consists of 14 residues. Trimming stripped 3 bases from V and 2 bases from J, with 11 bases between. Germline CDR1 is MNHEY and CDR2 is SMNVEV (reference sequence). CDR3 protein: CASSLARGPYEQYF. The CDR3 nucleotides are TGTGCCAGCAGTTTGGCCAGGGGCCCCTACGAGCAGTACTTC.

The chain has TRBV5-1 and TRBJ1-3; 9 nucleotides match TRBD1. V shed 0 bases and J 1 base; nucleotides not matched to a gene: 8. The CDR3 has 18 residues. The V gene's germline CDR1 is SGHRS and CDR2 YFSETQ. The CDR3 nucleotides are TGCGCCAGCAGCTTGGGACCTACAGGGGGCGATTCTGGAAACACCATATATTTT. Protein: CASSLGPTGGDSGNTIYF.

This chain links TRBV6-5 with TRBJ1-2; D may be TRBD1 (6 bases). The CDR3 has 12 amino acids. CDR1 MNHEY and CDR2 SVGAGI come from the germline V gene. Trimming took 7 bases from V and 3 from J, leaving 9 bases between them. DNA of the CDR3: TGTGCCAGCAAGGCAGGGGACTATGGCTACACCTTC. Amino acid sequence: CASKAGDYGYTF.

Here the CDR3 reads CASSSGILNTEAFF. CDR3 nucleotides: TGTGCCAGCAGTTCAGGAATCTTGAACACTGAAGCTTTCTTT. This rearrangement joins TRBV6-5 to TRBJ1-1; the D is unclear. V lost 4 bases, J lost 0 bases, and 9 bases lay in between. There are 14 residues in the CDR3. Germline V lookup: CDR1 MNHEY, CDR2 SVGAGI.

The chain is built from TRBV7-9 and TRBJ2-1; D is ambiguous. Germline CDR1 reads SEHNR; CDR2 reads FQNEAQ (reference sequence). V dropped 5 bases and J dropped 0 bases, with 11 bases sitting between them. CDR3 size: 15 residues. CDR3 nucleotides: TGTGCCAGCAGCCCAGACATGTACTCCTACAATGAGCAGTTCTTC. Residues: CASSPDMYSYNEQFF.

This chain connects TRBV15 to TRBJ1-1; the D gene is possibly TRBD1 (5 bases). V lost 3 bases and J 0 bases, leaving 14 bases between the germline ends. The length of the CDR3 is 16 residues. Looked up from germline, CDR1 is LNHNV and CDR2 is YYDKDF (reference sequence). This CDR3 is CATSRPGVDMNTEAFF. CDR3 DNA sequence: TGTGCCACCAGCAGGCCGGGGGTCGATATGAACACTGAAGCTTTCTTT.

V usage is TRBV12-5 and J usage is TRBJ1-5; 7 nucleotides agree with TRBD1. With V trimmed by 0 bases and J by 3 bases, 5 bases remained unmatched. The CDR3 loop spans 16 amino acids. Looked up from germline, CDR1 is LGHNT and CDR2 is FRNRAP. The CDR3 sequence is CASGLVTGAPNQPQHF. The CDR3 nucleotides read TGTGCTAGTGGTTTGGTAACAGGGGCCCCCAATCAGCCCCAGCATTTT.

DNA for the CDR3: TGTGCCTGGAGGGGGGCACCCTCTGAGCAGTACTTC. It yields the protein CAWRGAPSEQYF. The chain carries TRBV30 and TRBJ2-5, with D possibly TRBD1 on 6 matching bases. This CDR3 contains 12 residues. Germline CDR1 and CDR2: GTSNPN and SVGIG (reference sequence). Trimming took 3 bases from V and 11 from J, leaving 16 bases between them.

This chain links TRBV5-4 with TRBJ1-1, with D tentatively TRBD1 (6 bases). The CDR3 runs to 16 residues. Between the trimmed V and J ends, which lost 1 base and 6 bases, there was a span of 19 bases. Germline V gene lookup returns CDR1 SGHNT and CDR2 YYREEE (reference sequence). CDR3 DNA sequence: TGTGCCAGCAGCTTGTTCCCCAGGGGACGGCAGGCTGAAGCTTTCTTT. Translated, it gives CASSLFPRGRQAEAFF.

A single count supports this clone. This chain joins TRBV5-5 and TRBJ2-7; no clear D. The CDR3 sequence is 15 residues long. The ends were cut back, 2 bases at V and 2 bases at J, with 14 bases in the middle. Germline V gene data show CDR1 as SGHKS and CDR2 as YYEKEE (reference sequence). DNA of the CDR3: TGTGCCAGCAGCTTCCAGTCCGTGCCAACCTACGAGCAGTACTTC. Translated, it gives CASSFQSVPTYEQYF.

CDR3 region: CASSIVRGSNYGYTF. CDR3 DNA sequence: TGTGCCAGTAGTATAGTTAGGGGCTCCAACTATGGCTACACCTTC. The rearrangement joins TRBV19 to TRBJ1-2; tentatively, D is TRBD1 (5 bases). Germline lookup yields CDR1 LNHDA and CDR2 SQIVND (reference sequence). The CDR3 runs to 15 residues. Trimming shortened V by 1 base and J by 2 bases, and 11 bases separated the two germline ends.

The J gene is TRBJ2-2, the V gene TRBV5-4; 8 bases fit TRBD1. Unmatched junction bases numbered 3, after V lost 4 bases and J lost 4 bases. The CDR3 consists of 14 residues. Germline CDR1 is SGHNT and CDR2 is YYREEE (reference sequence). The CDR3 DNA reads TGTGCCAGCAGCGATACAGGGGGCACCGGGGAGCTGTTTTTT. Translated: CASSDTGGTGELFF.